One T cell receptor (beta chain) is described in this entry. No antigen is known for it. Base qualities are not recorded, but no much larger clone differs from it by a single base. Each collaborating institution followed its own protocols to collect whole blood in K2EDTA tubes. For TCRbeta analysis, collaborators shipped samples as frozen whole blood, isolated PBMCs, or DNA extracted from either of those sample types. In the germline V gene (reference sequence), CDR1 corresponds to MNHEY and CDR2 to SMNVEV. From the cysteine up to the phenylalanine, the CDR3 has a length of 17 residues. The sequence is cut down to CDR3 DNA, 51 bases in frame from base 1. V and J are truncated by 4 bases and 4 bases respectively, leaving an intervening sequence of 19 bases. These data originate in a study of blood T cell repertoires in COVID-19 (dated by TCRdb to 2020 to 2022). In the study overall: Samples covering the acute and convalescent phases of COVID-19 were provided by collaborators in the United States, Italy and Spain. The dataset comprised deeply sampled blood TCRbeta repertoires from subjects exposed to, actively infected with, or recovered from COVID-19. Where available, HLA class I and class II types were obtained from metadata supplied by the sample provider rather than from assay-based typing. The prospective study material was composed of cDNA or gDNA derived from T cells, B-cell-depleted T cells, or PBMCs. A de-identified subject ID, COVID-19 status, age in years and sex were almost always included in the sample metadata. The repertoires were made available in a free public database intended to serve as a resource for research on the immune response to SARS-CoV-2. Samples came from the ongoing ImmuneRACE study (first 160 participants) plus 1,254 subjects from 6 global collaborators. Overall study results and their limits: The quantity of clinical and demographic metadata differed by source and by participant and was supplied without curation.

TCRbeta CDR3 regions were amplified from genomic DNA using the immunoSEQ Assay, a bias-controlled multiplex PCR. The study's own analysis went as follows. The number of nucleated cells in each sample was estimated by amplification of reference gene primers within the assay. To quantify the absolute abundance of each unique TCRbeta CDR3 rearrangement, sequence reads were collapsed and filtered. For each sample, productive Simpson clonality was calculated by taking the square root of Simpson's diversity index across productive rearrangements. Imported from immuneACCESS, the table was reduced by TCRdb to in-frame sequences with V and J called. These copies leave out some clones; in studies compared against another copy, an unresolved V gene accounts for under half, and the cause of the remainder is not known. From that table come the V and J calls and clone size; the DNA was used to work out D and trimming. The sample table contains 160,000 or so clones; only one count was recorded for 78% of them. Clones ranked in the top ten supply approximately 13% of the sample.

This sequence uses TRBV27 and TRBJ2-2; TRBD2 is a weak D gene call, 6 bases matching. Sequenced sample: peripheral blood. The receptor comes from a woman older than 75 with acute or convalescent COVID-19. Here the CDR3 is given as CASSSLAREGPTGELFF. The nucleotide sequence is given as TGTGCCAGCAGTTCCCTAGCGAGAGAGGGGCCCACCGGGGAGCTGTTTTTT.